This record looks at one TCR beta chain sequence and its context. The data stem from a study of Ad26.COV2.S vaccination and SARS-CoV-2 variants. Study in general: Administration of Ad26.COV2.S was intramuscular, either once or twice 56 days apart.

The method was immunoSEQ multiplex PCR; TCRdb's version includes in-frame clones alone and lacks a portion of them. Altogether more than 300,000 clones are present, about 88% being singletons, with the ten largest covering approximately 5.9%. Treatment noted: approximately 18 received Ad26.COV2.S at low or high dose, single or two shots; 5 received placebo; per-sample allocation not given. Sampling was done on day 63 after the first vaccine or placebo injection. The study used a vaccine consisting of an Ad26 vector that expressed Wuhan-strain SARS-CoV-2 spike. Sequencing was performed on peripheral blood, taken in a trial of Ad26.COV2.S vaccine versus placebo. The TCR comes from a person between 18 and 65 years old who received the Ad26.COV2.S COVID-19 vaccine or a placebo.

The CDR3 DNA reads TGTGCCTGGAGGGCAGGGGTTGATGGCTACACCTTC. It specifies CAWRAGVDGYTF. The rearrangement uses TRBV30 and TRBJ1-2; possibly TRBD1 for D (6 bases). This CDR3 contains 12 residues. The V gene's germline CDR1 is GTSNPN and CDR2 SVGIG (reference sequence). Trimming stripped 3 bases from V and 6 bases from J, with 11 bases between.